This T cell receptor beta chain was sequenced for a study of post-analysis software for immune sequencing data. Study-wide background: The patients showed relapsing-remitting, secondary progressive and progressive-relapsing multiple sclerosis courses.

Germline values: CDR1 SGDLS, CDR2 YYNGEE. Trimming took 0 bases from V and 2 from J, leaving 15 bases between them. CDR3 length equals 17 residues. This clonotype came up a few times. Its antigen is unidentified. Unique molecular identifiers had been added to the TCR beta cDNA libraries. T cells, roughly 1 to 10 million of them, yielded about half a million cDNA molecules. TCRdb called the PCR reads again in MiXCR, with one record for every CDR3 protein. The data contain almost 700,000 distinct CDR3 sequences, 55% to 60% of them singletons. Study-wide results and limits: Diversity measured as normalized Chao1 was significantly lower in multiple sclerosis patients than in controls. Batch-matched samples strongly co-clustered by F measure. Patients used about 5 TRBV segments, including TRBV5-6, TRBV5-1 and TRBV20-1, more often than controls.

J is TRBJ1-5 and V is TRBV9, with D unclear. This clonotype was sampled from a girl aged 2 to 9 with multiple sclerosis. The sample taken for sequencing was blood. The CDR3 sequence is CASSVGPRETRNQPQHF. The DNA of the CDR3 is TGTGCCAGCAGCGTAGGACCGAGGGAAACTCGCAATCAGCCCCAGCATTTT. Filled out from reference TRBV9 and TRBJ1-5, the complete variable domain reads DSGVTQTPKHLITATGQRVTLRCSPRSGDLSVYWYQQSLDQGLQFLIQYYNGEERAKGNILERFSAQQFPDLHSELNLSSLELGDSALYFCASSVGPRETRNQPQHFGDGTRLSIL.